These 29 T cell receptor beta chains were sequenced from one sample in a study of beta chain features in type 1 diabetes. Reverse transcribing all isolated RNA meant expressed TCRB transcripts were sequenced. Method: immunoSEQ multiplex PCR; TCRdb's copy keeps in-frame clones and lacks some. Of 900,000 or so clones in the sample, roughly 15% are singletons; the top ten hold 0.02% to 0.03%. The specimen was naive CD4+ T cells from blood. These receptors came from a woman between 18 and 29 years old in good health.

This sequence joins TRBV28 and TRBJ2-5, with D unclear. Germline V gene data show CDR1 as MDHEN and CDR2 as SYDVKM. This CDR3 region has 12 residues. V shed 4 bases and J shed 5 bases, with 8 bases lying between them. The CDR3 reads CASSWTTETQYF. CDR3 nucleotides: TGTGCCAGCAGTTGGACGACGGAGACCCAGTACTTC. Drawing the rest from reference TRBV28 and TRBJ2-5, the complete variable domain is DVKVTQSSRYLVKRTGEKVFLECVQDMDHENMFWYRQDPGLGLRLIYFSYDVKMKEKGDIPEGYSVSREKKERFSLILESASTNQTSMYLCASSWTTETQYFGPGTRLLVL.

The rearrangement links TRBV7-9 to TRBJ2-1; 14 nucleotides align to TRBD2. Unmatched junction bases numbered 6, after V lost 7 bases and J lost 7 bases. Germline loops: CDR1 SEHNR, CDR2 FQNEAQ (reference sequence). This CDR3 is built from 15 residues. DNA of the CDR3: TGTGCCAGCAATGGACTAGCGGGAGGATATAATGAGCAGTTCTTC. Translated, it gives CASNGLAGGYNEQFF.

This clone showed up just a few times. This chain uses TRBV7-2 with TRBJ2-7; 8 positions match TRBD1. V lost 0 bases to trimming and J lost 6 bases; unmatched junction nucleotides: 4. The germline V gene encodes CDR1 SGHTA and CDR2 FQGNSA. The length of the CDR3 is 14 residues. CDR3 protein: CASSLALTGGEQYF. For the CDR3, the DNA is TGTGCCAGCAGCTTAGCCCTAACAGGGGGCGAGCAGTACTTC.

This clone was recorded many times. The rearrangement links TRBV14 to TRBJ2-7; TRBD1 agrees at 7 bases. From germline, CDR1 is SGHDN and CDR2 FVKESK. With V trimmed by 5 bases and J by 6 bases, 13 bases remained unmatched. This CDR3 has 15 residues. The CDR3 loop reads CASSSRTGLMVEQYF. In DNA, the CDR3 is TGTGCCAGCAGCTCCAGGACAGGATTGATGGTCGAGCAGTACTTC.

This clone has a handful of counts. The chain recombines TRBV28 with TRBJ2-5, with 7 bases identical to TRBD2. Per germline, CDR1 MDHEN and CDR2 SYDVKM. This CDR3 is built from 12 residues. V lost 10 bases to trimming and J lost 5 bases; unmatched junction nucleotides: 7. The CDR3 DNA sequence: TGTGCCAACCAGAAAGCGGGGGAGACCCAGTACTTC. Translating it yields CANQKAGETQYF.

The gene calls are TRBV9 and TRBJ2-1, with D perhaps being TRBD1 or TRBD2 (5 bases each). The CDR3 spans 14 residues. Trimming shortened V by 8 bases and J by 6 bases, and 18 bases separated the two germline ends. Germline V lookup: CDR1 SGDLS, CDR2 YYNGEE. DNA of the CDR3: TGTGCCAGTCAGACCGGGGCAGGGTTCAATGAGCAGTTCTTC. This sequence encodes CASQTGAGFNEQFF.

The table lists this clone with a count of one. This chain links TRBV5-6 with TRBJ1-4; D is ambiguous. The CDR3 contains 14 residues. With 4 bases removed from V and 5 bases from J, the gap between germline ends came to 12 bases. Germline V gene sequence: CDR1 SGHDT, CDR2 YYEEEE. In DNA, the CDR3 is TGTGCCAGCAGCCGAGACGGTAGGAATGAAAAACTGTTTTTT. This translates into CASSRDGRNEKLFF.

The chain combines TRBV16 with TRBJ2-5, with D perhaps TRBD2 (5 bases). Per the germline V gene, CDR1 is KGHSY and CDR2 is FQNENV. V shed 1 base and J shed 4 bases, with 7 bases lying between them. The CDR3 totals 13 residues. The CDR3 is CASSQLGRETQYF. The CDR3, as DNA: TGTGCCAGCAGCCAATTGGGGAGAGAGACCCAGTACTTC.

The chain has TRBV28 and TRBJ2-4; D might be TRBD2 (6 bases). Germline V gene lookup returns CDR1 MDHEN and CDR2 SYDVKM. The CDR3 covers 14 residues. Trimming shortened V by 9 bases and J by 0 bases, and 12 bases separated the two germline ends. The CDR3 region is CASYQAGAKNIQYF. CDR3 coding DNA: TGTGCCAGTTACCAAGCGGGAGCCAAAAACATTCAGTACTTC.

Only a few counts were recorded for this clone. The V and J genes are TRBV2 and TRBJ1-2; possible D gene TRBD1, 5 bases. The V end was cut by 7 bases, the J end by 8 bases, with 17 bases between. Germline V lookup: CDR1 SNHLY, CDR2 FYNNEI. The CDR3 loop spans 13 amino acids. The CDR3 region has the DNA TGTGCCAGCAACCCCCGGGACTGGTACGGCTACACCTTC. It codes for CASNPRDWYGYTF.

The chain uses TRBV14 and TRBJ2-2; possible D gene TRBD1, 7 bases. Per the germline V gene, CDR1 is SGHDN and CDR2 is FVKESK. The V gene lost 4 bases and the J gene lost 5 bases, with 14 bases spanning the gap. This CDR3 is 15 amino acids long. This chain's CDR3 is CASSLRTGGTGELFF. The CDR3 region has the DNA TGTGCCAGCAGCCTCAGGACAGGAGGGACCGGGGAGCTGTTTTTT.

This sequence joins TRBV20-1 and TRBJ2-3, with D unclear. The CDR3 is made up of 11 amino acids. The V and J ends lost 1 base and 10 bases respectively, with 9 bases between them. Germline CDR1 reads DFQATT; CDR2 reads SNEGSKA (reference sequence). The CDR3 DNA is TGCAGTGCTAGAGCGGCTAGGGCGCAGTATTTT. This encodes CSARAARAQYF.

This clone has more than one count but fewer than ten. The gene calls are TRBV20-1 and TRBJ2-1, with D possibly being TRBD1 (6 bases). CDR1 and CDR2 from the germline V gene are DFQATT and SNEGSKA (reference sequence). There are 9 residues in the CDR3. CDR3 loop: CSPRGEQFF. Written as DNA, the CDR3 is TGCAGCCCCAGGGGAGAGCAGTTCTTC.

This clone has just a few counts. V gene TRBV28 combines with J gene TRBJ2-1; possibly TRBD2 for D (5 bases). Trimming took off 1 base at V and 8 bases at J, with 18 bases between the two ends. The CDR3 runs 16 residues. From germline, CDR1 is MDHEN and CDR2 SYDVKM. The CDR3 DNA follows: TGTGCCAGCAGTTTATTTTTAACTAGACGGCGTGATGAGCAGTTCTTC. Translating gives CASSLFLTRRRDEQFF.

V gene TRBV5-1 combines with J gene TRBJ2-3; the D is unclear. Trimming took off 6 bases at V and 3 bases at J, with 11 bases between the two ends. Germline CDR1 SGHRS, CDR2 YFSETQ. CDR3 length: 13 residues. CDR3 region: CASNPLGTDTQYF. The CDR3 bases are TGCGCCAGCAACCCGCTGGGTACAGATACGCAGTATTTT.

This chain connects TRBV7-9 to TRBJ2-3; D is ambiguous. Deletions cut 3 bases from V and 2 bases from J, with 21 bases between. The CDR3 is 18 amino acids. Per the germline V gene, CDR1 is SEHNR and CDR2 is FQNEAQ (reference sequence). DNA for the CDR3: TGTGCCAGCAGCTTCGCCGGAGCCGGAAACGTCCACACAGATACGCAGTATTTT. Amino acids: CASSFAGAGNVHTDTQYF.

This clone occurred a few times. The CDR3 loop is CASSFYVSGVTGELFF. CDR3 bases: TGTGCCAGCAGCTTTTACGTTTCCGGAGTAACCGGGGAGCTGTTTTTT. V and J are TRBV7-8 and TRBJ2-2; D not resolved. Germline loops: CDR1 SGHVS, CDR2 FQNEAQ. V was trimmed by 3 bases and J by 5 bases, leaving 16 bases between them. This CDR3 has 16 amino acids.

This clone showed up just a few times. The gene calls are TRBV9 and TRBJ2-7, with 7 bases fitting TRBD2. The J segment lost 2 bases and the V segment lost 2 bases, leaving 7 bases of the junction unmatched. The V gene's germline CDR1 is SGDLS and CDR2 YYNGEE. This CDR3 has 15 amino acids. The CDR3 sequence: CASSVVAGPTYEQYF. The DNA for the CDR3 is TGTGCCAGCAGCGTCGTAGCGGGCCCGACCTACGAGCAGTACTTC.

This clone was recorded a few times. The V gene is TRBV2, the J gene TRBJ2-7, with 9 bases fitting TRBD2. CDR1 is SNHLY and CDR2 is FYNNEI in the germline V gene. This CDR3 comprises 16 residues. V lost 4 bases, J lost 3 bases, and 10 bases stayed unmatched. Here the CDR3 DNA reads TGTGCCAGCAGTGGCCCATTTGGCGGGAGGGACTACGAGCAGTACTTC. Residues: CASSGPFGGRDYEQYF. The entire variable domain, with the rest obtained from reference TRBV2 and TRBJ2-7, is as follows: EPEVTQTPSHQVTQMGQEVILRCVPISNHLYFYWYRQILGQKVEFLVSFYNNEISEKSEIFDDQFSVERPDGSNFTLKIRSTKLEDSAMYFCASSGPFGGRDYEQYFGPGTRLTVT.

This clone occurred a few times. The CDR3 protein is CASSLGRARRTEAFF. CDR3 nucleotide sequence: TGTGCCAGCAGCTTGGGCAGGGCCCGGAGGACTGAAGCTTTCTTT. The rearrangement uses TRBV5-4 and TRBJ1-1, with D maybe TRBD1 (5 bases). The CDR3 length is 15 residues. Trimming removed 0 bases at V and 5 bases at J, with 14 bases between. Germline CDR1 SGHNT, CDR2 YYREEE (reference sequence).

The J gene is TRBJ2-1, the V gene TRBV6-1; 10 bases match TRBD2. Trimming took 4 bases from V and 2 from J; bases not matched to a gene: 2. This CDR3 region has 15 residues. The germline CDR1 and CDR2 sequences are MNHNS and SASEGT. The CDR3 sequence is CASSGLAGTYNEQFF. CDR3 nucleotide sequence: TGTGCCAGCAGTGGACTAGCGGGCACCTACAATGAGCAGTTCTTC.

The V and J genes are TRBV14 and TRBJ2-4; D is perhaps TRBD1 (6 bases). The V gene lost 5 bases and the J gene lost 6 bases, with 8 bases spanning the gap. This CDR3 is built from 12 residues. CDR1 SGHDN and CDR2 FVKESK come from the germline V gene. The CDR3 DNA follows: TGTGCCAGCAGCGAACAGGGAAACATTCAGTACTTC. Its translation: CASSEQGNIQYF.

The chain carries TRBV18 and TRBJ2-3; weak D call: TRBD2 (6 bases). Trimming removed 5 bases from V and 7 bases from J, with 16 bases in between. The CDR3 has 14 residues. From germline, CDR1 is KGHSH and CDR2 LQKENI. As DNA, the CDR3 is TGTGCCAGCTCATCGGGACTCCTCCTTTATACGCAGTATTTT. Its translation is CASSSGLLLYTQYF.

The chain uses TRBV28 and TRBJ2-3; D gene uncertain. The CDR3 has 13 amino acids. Germline V lookup: CDR1 MDHEN, CDR2 SYDVKM. The germline V and J ends were trimmed by 3 bases and 5 bases, with 9 bases remaining between them. The DNA for the CDR3 is TGTGCCAGCAGTTTCCGGACCCTAGATACGCAGTATTTT. It is translated as CASSFRTLDTQYF.

With regard to this clone: The sample holds other DNA sequences that translate to the same CDR3. The chain combines TRBV7-9 with TRBJ1-2; D is uncertain. Germline CDR1 is SEHNR and CDR2 is FQNEAQ (reference sequence). CDR3 length: 12 amino acids. The V and J ends lost 5 bases and 6 bases respectively, with 10 bases between them. This CDR3 reads CASSATGDGYTF. The CDR3 DNA reads as TGTGCCAGCAGCGCGACCGGCGATGGCTACACCTTC. The variable domain in full, with the rest retrieved from reference TRBV7-9 and TRBJ1-2, is DTGVSQNPRHKITKRGQNVTFRCDPISEHNRLYWYRQTLGQGPEFLTYFQNEAQLEKSRLLSDRFSAERPKGSFSTLEIQRTEQGDSAMYLCASSATGDGYTFGSGTRLTVV.

The V call is TRBV19, the J call TRBJ2-2; TRBD2 agrees at 8 bases. Germline V gene data show CDR1 as LNHDA and CDR2 as SQIVND (reference sequence). With V trimmed by 6 bases and J by 4 bases, 4 bases remained unmatched. The CDR3 runs 14 residues. CDR3 protein: CASSTSGSTGELFF. Here the CDR3 DNA reads TGTGCCAGTAGCACTAGCGGAAGCACCGGGGAGCTGTTTTTT. The full variable domain, rest sourced from reference TRBV19 and TRBJ2-2, is DGGITQSPKYLFRKEGQNVTLSCEQNLNHDAMYWYRQDPGQGLRLIYYSQIVNDFQKGDIAEGYSVSREKKESFPLTVTSAQKNPTAFYLCASSTSGSTGELFFGEGSRLTVL.

The chain is built from TRBV19 and TRBJ2-5, with D possibly matching TRBD2 (6 bases). CDR1 and CDR2 from the germline V gene are LNHDA and SQIVND (reference sequence). V gave up 5 bases and J gave up 7 bases, with 14 bases separating them. The CDR3 extends over 13 amino acids. CDR3 protein: CASSRRGVGTQYF. CDR3 DNA sequence: TGTGCCAGTAGTCGGCGGGGTGTTGGGACCCAGTACTTC. Full variable domain (remainder filled in from reference TRBV19 and TRBJ2-5): DGGITQSPKYLFRKEGQNVTLSCEQNLNHDAMYWYRQDPGQGLRLIYYSQIVNDFQKGDIAEGYSVSREKKESFPLTVTSAQKNPTAFYLCASSRRGVGTQYFGPGTRLLVL.

This chain connects TRBV6-6 to TRBJ2-2; TRBD2 is a possible D gene (6 bases). The ends were cut back, 6 bases at V and 1 base at J, with 15 bases in the middle. The CDR3 totals 16 residues. Germline V gives CDR1 MNHNY, CDR2 SVGAGI (reference sequence). The CDR3 protein is CASSRRSGLNTGELFF. CDR3 DNA: TGTGCCAGCAGCCGACGTAGCGGCTTGAACACCGGGGAGCTGTTTTTT.

The chain recombines TRBV11-2 with TRBJ2-7, with TRBD1 identical over 12 bases. Germline CDR1 reads SGHAT; CDR2 reads FQNNGV. Losses at the gene ends were 3 bases for V and 6 bases for J; bases not matched to a gene: 6. The CDR3 length is 15 residues. The CDR3 region has the DNA TGTGCCAGCAGCTTCCCGGGGACAGGGGGCGTCGAGCAGTACTTC. Its protein is CASSFPGTGGVEQYF.